Listed here are 8 T cell receptor beta chains from one sample, sequenced in a study of graft-versus-host responses after intestinal transplantation. Their cognate antigens are unknown. Libraries were prepared by immunoSEQ multiplex PCR; TCRdb keeps only in-frame clonotypes and omits some of them. The table records 80,000 to 95,000 clones, around nine tenths of them present only once. Sequencing used unstimulated CD8+ T cells sorted from spleen or lymph node cells, obtained before intestinal transplant. The receptors stem from a human donor who received an intestinal transplant.

This chain links TRBV5-1 with TRBJ1-1; 7 bases agree with TRBD1. This CDR3 spans 16 amino acids. The germline V gene has CDR1 SGHRS and CDR2 YFSETQ. V dropped 4 bases and J dropped 4; count of bases not matched to a gene: 13. The CDR3 spells CASSPPDRMGITEAFF. DNA for the CDR3: TGCGCCAGCAGCCCTCCGGACAGGATGGGGATCACTGAAGCTTTCTTT.

This CDR3 is CASSQGRGDSSYEQYF. CDR3 sequence (DNA): TGCGCCAGCAGCCAAGGGCGGGGGGATAGCTCCTACGAGCAGTACTTC. The genes are TRBV4-1 and TRBJ2-7, with TRBD2 matching over 8 bases. After removal of 1 base from V and 0 bases from J, the junction contained 5 bases not matched to a gene. In germline, CDR1 is MGHRA, CDR2 YSYEKL. The CDR3 totals 16 residues.

With respect to this clone: Its ends do not fully match the called genes, so a read error is possible. The V call is TRBV5-1, the J call TRBJ1-2; D gene uncertain. Germline CDR1 reads SGHRS; CDR2 reads YFSETQ. This CDR3 comprises 13 residues. CDR3 nucleotides: TGCGCCGGCAGGTCCGGGCGAACCTATGGCTACACCTTC. It codes for CAGRSGRTYGYTF.

Here the CDR3 reads CASSLHNRVGTNTEAFF. CDR3 nucleotide sequence: TGTGCCAGCAGCTTGCATAATCGGGTTGGAACGAACACTGAAGCTTTCTTT. J is TRBJ1-1 and V is TRBV5-5, with D hard to call. V dropped 1 base and J dropped 1 base, with 17 bases sitting between them. The CDR3 length is 17 residues. Germline V gives CDR1 SGHKS, CDR2 YYEKEE (reference sequence).

This clone was seen only once. This rearrangement joins TRBV13 to TRBJ2-1, with D unclear. Deletions cut 3 bases from V and 8 bases from J, with 11 bases between. Germline loops: CDR1 PRHDT, CDR2 FYEKMQ (reference sequence). The CDR3 is made up of 13 amino acids. CDR3 amino acids: CASSFQVEDEQFF. The CDR3 DNA sequence: TGTGCCAGCAGCTTTCAGGTTGAGGATGAGCAGTTCTTC.

The chain is built from TRBV9 and TRBJ2-1; 7 positions agree with TRBD2. The CDR3 runs to 15 residues. Germline V gene sequence: CDR1 SGDLS, CDR2 YYNGEE. Trimming took 3 bases from V and 4 from J; bases not matched to a gene: 7. CDR3 bases: TGTGCCAGCAGCGCCGGAGCGGGAATATACAATGAGCAGTTCTTC. It translates to CASSAGAGIYNEQFF.

As to this clone: The same CDR3 is also encoded by other DNA sequences in this sample. V is TRBV9 and J is TRBJ2-1; D may match TRBD1 or TRBD2 (6 bases each). CDR1 and CDR2 (germline): SGDLS, YYNGEE. Trimming took 2 bases from V and 10 from J, leaving 13 bases between them. The CDR3 runs 13 residues. CDR3 protein: CASSVGGGGEQFF. CDR3 coding DNA: TGTGCCAGCAGCGTTGGAGGGGGTGGGGAGCAGTTCTTC.

This chain connects TRBV11-2 to TRBJ2-1; TRBD2 is a possible D gene (6 bases). The CDR3 has 14 residues. Trimming left V 5 bases short and J 10 bases short, with 18 bases between. Germline lookup yields CDR1 SGHAT and CDR2 FQNNGV. The CDR3 reads CASSRGLARMEQFF. In nucleotides, the CDR3 is TGTGCCAGCAGCCGGGGACTGGCAAGAATGGAGCAGTTCTTC.